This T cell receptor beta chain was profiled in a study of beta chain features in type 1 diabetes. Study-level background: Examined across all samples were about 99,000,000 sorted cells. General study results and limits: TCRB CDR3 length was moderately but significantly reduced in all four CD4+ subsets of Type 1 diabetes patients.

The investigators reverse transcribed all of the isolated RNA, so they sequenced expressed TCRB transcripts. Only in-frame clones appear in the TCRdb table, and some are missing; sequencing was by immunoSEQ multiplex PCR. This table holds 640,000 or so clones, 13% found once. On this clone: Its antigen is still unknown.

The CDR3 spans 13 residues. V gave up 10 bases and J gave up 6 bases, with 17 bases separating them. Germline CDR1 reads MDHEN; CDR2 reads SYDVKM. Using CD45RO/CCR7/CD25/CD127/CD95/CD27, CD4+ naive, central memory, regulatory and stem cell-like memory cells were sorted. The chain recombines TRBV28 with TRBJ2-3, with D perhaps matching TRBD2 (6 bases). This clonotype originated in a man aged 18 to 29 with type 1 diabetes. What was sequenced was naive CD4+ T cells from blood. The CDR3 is CATGTSRADTQYF. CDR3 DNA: TGTGCCACCGGGACTTCCCGGGCGGATACGCAGTATTTT. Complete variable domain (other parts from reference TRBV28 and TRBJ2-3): DVKVTQSSRYLVKRTGEKVFLECVQDMDHENMFWYRQDPGLGLRLIYFSYDVKMKEKGDIPEGYSVSREKKERFSLILESASTNQTSMYLCATGTSRADTQYFGPGTRLTVL.